The rows below give T cell receptor beta chains drawn from one sample of a study of pediatric ulcerative colitis. The assay was immunoSEQ multiplex PCR, and TCRdb's table has in-frame clones only and misses some. Of roughly 54,000 clones in the sample, more than 75% were seen once. Sequenced material: blood. Receptors originate from a boy aged 5-17 years who was a control in a study of pediatric ulcerative colitis. Each CDR3 is given with its conserved first and last residue. The order of the fields is D gene, clone size, J gene, V gene, CDR3 protein, CDR3 DNA. The D gene is left open where the match is weak. Some rows mark clone size as missing; the rest say once, few, many or name a class of expanded clone.

>-|once|TRBJ1-5|TRBV1
CTSSQVRGAGNRHSNQPQHF
TGCACCAGCAGCCAAGTCCGTGGGGCAGGTAACCGGCATAGCAATCAGCCCCAGCATTTT
>-|-|TRBJ2-7|TRBV2
CASSVSSYEQYF
TGTGCCAGCAGTGTTAGCTCCTACGAGCAGTACTTC
>TRBD2|-|TRBJ2-1|TRBV11-2
CASSPKLGRGAYNEQFF
TGTGCCAGCAGCCCGAAATTGGGGAGGGGTGCCTACAATGAGCAGTTCTTC
>-|-|TRBJ1-4|TRBV5-1
CASGLIGTENEKLFF
TGCGCCAGCGGGTTAATTGGGACGGAAAATGAAAAACTGTTTTTT
>TRBD1|-|TRBJ2-1|TRBV11-2
CASSRTGTGEYNEQFF
TGTGCCAGCAGCCGGACCGGGACAGGGGAGTACAATGAGCAGTTCTTC
>TRBD1|-|TRBJ2-1|TRBV5-1
CASSLALGTGYYNEQFF
TGCGCCAGCAGCTTGGCCCTAGGGACAGGGTACTACAATGAGCAGTTCTTC
>-|-|TRBJ2-1|TRBV25-1
CASSVSGVKNEQFF
TGTGCCAGCAGTGTGTCGGGAGTAAAGAATGAGCAGTTCTTC
>-|-|TRBJ2-1|TRBV9
CASSVGSGPSYNEQFF
TGTGCCAGCAGCGTAGGTTCCGGGCCCTCCTACAATGAGCAGTTCTTC
>TRBD1|-|TRBJ1-2|TRBV7-6
CASSRGQGDGYTF
TGTGCCAGCAGCCGAGGACAGGGTGATGGCTACACCTTC
>TRBD2|-|TRBJ2-1|TRBV14
CASSQDWGEGPGAVISYNEQFF
TGTGCCAGCAGCCAAGATTGGGGGGAGGGGCCGGGAGCCGTGATATCCTACAATGAGCAGTTCTTC
>-|once|TRBJ2-2|TRBV6-5
CASNPVGGNTGELFF
TGTGCCAGCAATCCTGTGGGAGGGAACACCGGGGAGCTGTTTTTT
>-|once|TRBJ2-7|TRBV15
CATSRDQASSYEQYF
TGTGCCACCAGCAGAGATCAGGCCAGCTCCTACGAGCAGTACTTC
>TRBD2|-|TRBJ2-3|TRBV25-1
CATSFAGDLTDTQYF
TGTGCCACCAGTTTCGCGGGGGACCTCACAGATACGCAGTATTTT
>-|-|TRBJ2-3|TRBV11-1
CASSSGSRADTQYF
TGTGCCAGCAGCTCAGGGAGCAGGGCAGATACGCAGTATTTT
>-|once|TRBJ1-5|TRBV9
CASSPYASNQPQHF
TGTGCCAGCAGCCCCTACGCTAGCAATCAGCCCCAGCATTTT
>TRBD1|-|TRBJ2-4|TRBV5-1
CASSVGQGNIQYF
TGCGCCAGCAGCGTAGGACAGGGGAACATTCAGTACTTC
>TRBD1|-|TRBJ2-7|TRBV6-1
CASSQGTGDTYEQYF
TGTGCCAGCAGTCAGGGGACAGGGGACACCTACGAGCAGTACTTC
>-|once|TRBJ2-5|TRBV6-5
CASTSRSRGQETQYF
TGTGCCAGCACCTCAAGATCGCGGGGCCAAGAGACCCAGTACTTC
>-|-|TRBJ1-1|TRBV7-9
CASRRQLEAFF
TGTGCCAGCAGGCGACAGTTGGAAGCTTTCTTT
>-|medium-sized|TRBJ2-2|TRBV11-1
CASSLGQGGYTGELFF
TGTGCCAGCAGCTTAGGGCAAGGAGGGTACACCGGGGAGCTGTTTTTT
>TRBD1|-|TRBJ2-2|TRBV7-8
CASSFRQGITGELFF
TGTGCCAGCAGCTTTCGACAGGGCATCACCGGGGAGCTGTTTTTT
>TRBD1|-|TRBJ2-3|TRBV4-1
CASSQSPDRGGTDTQYF
TGCGCCAGCAGCCAATCGCCAGACAGGGGAGGCACAGATACGCAGTATTTT
>-|once|TRBJ1-3|TRBV27
CASSLFGGFSGNTIYF
TGTGCCAGCAGTTTATTCGGGGGGTTCTCTGGAAACACCATATATTTT
>-|-|TRBJ1-2|TRBV4-3
CASSQELRGRYGYTF
TGCGCCAGCAGCCAAGAATTAAGGGGACGATATGGCTACACCTTC
>TRBD2|once|TRBJ2-7|TRBV28
CASSRYSGSKFNEQYF
TGTGCCAGCAGTAGATATAGCGGGAGCAAGTTCAACGAGCAGTACTTC
>-|-|TRBJ1-2|TRBV10-2
CASSSPGPPTF
TGCGCCAGCAGTTCCCCAGGGCCGCCCACCTTC
>-|-|TRBJ1-5|TRBV6-6
CASSYGLGQPQHF
TGTGCCAGCAGTTACGGGTTGGGTCAGCCCCAGCATTTT
>TRBD2|-|TRBJ2-3|TRBV6-1
CASSETLAGGTDTQYF
TGTGCCAGCAGTGAAACTCTAGCGGGGGGGACAGATACGCAGTATTTT
>TRBD1|-|TRBJ2-7|TRBV27
CASSWDREGEQYF
TGTGCCAGCAGTTGGGACAGGGAAGGCGAGCAGTACTTC
>TRBD2|-|TRBJ2-3|TRBV18
CASSPTHAGDTDTQYF
TGTGCCAGCTCACCTACCCATGCGGGGGACACAGATACGCAGTATTTT
>TRBD2|-|TRBJ2-1|TRBV5-4
CASSLDGGENEQFF
TGTGCCAGCAGCTTGGACGGGGGGGAGAATGAGCAGTTCTTC
>-|-|TRBJ1-1|TRBV29-1
CSVGRDGHTEAFF
TGCAGCGTGGGCCGGGACGGACACACTGAAGCTTTCTTT
>-|-|TRBJ2-3|TRBV9
CASSVVGGQFADTQYF
TGTGCCAGCAGCGTAGTAGGTGGGCAATTTGCGGATACGCAGTATTTT
>TRBD2|-|TRBJ2-1|TRBV29-1
CSVAGTRYNEQFF
TGCAGCGTTGCCGGGACTAGGTACAATGAGCAGTTCTTC
>-|-|TRBJ1-2|TRBV27
CASRSGGYGYTF
TGTGCCAGCAGATCGGGGGGCTATGGCTACACCTTC
>-|-|TRBJ2-6|TRBV5-8
CASRRRTGANVLTF
TGTGCCAGCAGACGGCGTACTGGGGCCAACGTCCTGACTTTC
>-|-|TRBJ2-5|TRBV4-1
CASSQVTIVETQYF
TGCGCCAGCAGCCAAGTTACCATCGTAGAGACCCAGTACTTC
>TRBD2|-|TRBJ2-4|TRBV19
CASTLDGLAGFRDIQYF
TGTGCCAGTACCTTAGATGGACTAGCGGGGTTTCGGGACATTCAGTACTTC
>TRBD1|-|TRBJ2-7|TRBV19
CASSMGDRGEIYEQYF
TGTGCCAGTAGTATGGGTGACAGGGGAGAGATCTACGAGCAGTACTTC
>-|few|TRBJ2-6|TRBV7-9
CASSTGRSSGANVLTF
TGTGCCAGCAGCACTGGACGGAGCTCTGGGGCCAACGTCCTGACTTTC
>TRBD1|-|TRBJ2-7|TRBV5-6
CASSRTGDPYEQYF
TGTGCCAGCAGTAGGACAGGGGATCCCTACGAGCAGTACTTC